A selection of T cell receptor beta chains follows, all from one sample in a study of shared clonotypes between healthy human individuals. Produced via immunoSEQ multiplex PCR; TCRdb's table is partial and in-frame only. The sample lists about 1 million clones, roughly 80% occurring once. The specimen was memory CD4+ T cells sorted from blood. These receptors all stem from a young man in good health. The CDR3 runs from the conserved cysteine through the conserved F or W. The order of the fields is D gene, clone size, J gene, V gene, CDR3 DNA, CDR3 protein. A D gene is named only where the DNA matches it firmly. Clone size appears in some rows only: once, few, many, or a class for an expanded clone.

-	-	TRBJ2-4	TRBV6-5	TGTGCCAGCAGAGATGCGCTAGCCAAAAACATTCAGTACTTC	CASRDALAKNIQYF
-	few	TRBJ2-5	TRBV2	TGTGCCAGCAGTCCTTTAACTAGCTTAGGGACCCAGTACTTC	CASSPLTSLGTQYF
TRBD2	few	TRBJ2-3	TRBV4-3	TGCGCCAGCAGCCCTCAACGAGCGGGAGGGTATTCAGATACGCAGTATTTT	CASSPQRAGGYSDTQYF
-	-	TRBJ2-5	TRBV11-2	TGTGCCAGCAGCTTAGGGTTCAGAGAGACCCAGTACTTC	CASSLGFRETQYF
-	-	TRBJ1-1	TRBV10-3	TGTGCCATCAGTGAGGGTCGGGGGCTGAACACTGAAGCTTTCTTT	CAISEGRGLNTEAFF
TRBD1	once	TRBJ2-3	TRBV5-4	TGTGCCAGCAGCTGGACAGGGACAGATACGCAGTATTTT	CASSWTGTDTQYF
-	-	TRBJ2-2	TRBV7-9	TGTGCCAGCAGCGTATGGGGGGCGAACACCGGGGAGCTGTTTTTT	CASSVWGANTGELFF
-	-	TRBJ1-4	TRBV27	TGTGCCAGCAGTTCCAGACAGAGTGCAACTAATGAAAAACTGTTTTTT	CASSSRQSATNEKLFF
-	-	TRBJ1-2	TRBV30	TGTGCCTGGAGTGTAAGTGGCCTCTATGGCTACACCTTC	CAWSVSGLYGYTF
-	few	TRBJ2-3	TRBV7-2	TGTGCCAGCAGCGCCAAGGGGGGGATGGATACGCAGTATTTT	CASSAKGGMDTQYF
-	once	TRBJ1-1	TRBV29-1	TGCAGCGGGGTGGGACCGGTGAACACTGAAGCTTTCTTT	CSGVGPVNTEAFF
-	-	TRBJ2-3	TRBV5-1	TGCGCCAGCAGCTGGGACACCTCTAGCACAGATACGCAGTATTTT	CASSWDTSSTDTQYF
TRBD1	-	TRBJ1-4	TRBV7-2	TGTGCCAGCAGCCTGCTGCTAGGACAGGGGGATGAAAAACTGTTTTTT	CASSLLLGQGDEKLFF
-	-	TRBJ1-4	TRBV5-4	TGTGCCAGCAGTCACAAAGGGGCTAATGAAAAACTGTTTTTT	CASSHKGANEKLFF
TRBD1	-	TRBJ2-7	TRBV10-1	TGCGCCAGCAGTGGGCCGGGACAGGGAACCTACGAGCAGTACTTC	CASSGPGQGTYEQYF
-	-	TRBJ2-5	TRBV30	TGTGCCTGGACCACCCAAGAGACCCAGTACTTC	CAWTTQETQYF
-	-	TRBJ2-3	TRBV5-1	TGCGCCAGCAGCTTGTATGAGACAGATACGCAGTATTTT	CASSLYETDTQYF
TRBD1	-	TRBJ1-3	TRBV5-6	TGTGCCAGCAGCTTGTATGCTGACAGGGGGCTTGGAAACACCATATATTTT	CASSLYADRGLGNTIYF
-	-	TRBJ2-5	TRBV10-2	TGCGCCAGCAGTGAGTCGGCGGGGTCCAGGGAGACCCAGTACTTC	CASSESAGSRETQYF
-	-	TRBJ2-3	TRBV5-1	TGCGCCAGCAGCGATTTACAGTTCGATACGCAGTATTTT	CASSDLQFDTQYF
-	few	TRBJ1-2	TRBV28	TGTGCCAGCAATCAACAGGGTCGGGGCTATGGCTACACCTTC	CASNQQGRGYGYTF
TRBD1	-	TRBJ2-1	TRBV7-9	TGTGCCAGCAGCTCGGGACAGGGTACGATCGATGAGCAGTTCTTC	CASSSGQGTIDEQFF
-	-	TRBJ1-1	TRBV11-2	TGTGCCAGCAGCCCCGGGGGGATGAACACTGAAGCTTTCTTT	CASSPGGMNTEAFF
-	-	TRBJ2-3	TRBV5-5	TGTGCCAGCAGCACTCCTCTAGAGGTGGTCACAGATACGCAGTATTTT	CASSTPLEVVTDTQYF
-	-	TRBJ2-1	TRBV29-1	TGCAGCGTCGTTGGGACAAGCGGCCACCTAAACAATGAGCAGTTCTTC	CSVVGTSGHLNNEQFF
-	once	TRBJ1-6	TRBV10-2	TGCGCCAGCACCCATCTTAATTCACCCCTCCACTTT	CASTHLNSPLHF
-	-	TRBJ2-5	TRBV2	TGTGCCAGCAGCCGGGGAGAGACCCAGTACTTC	CASSRGETQYF
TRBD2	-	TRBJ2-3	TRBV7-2	TGTGCCAGCAGCACCCAACAAGCGGGAGGGAGAGATACGCAGTATTTT	CASSTQQAGGRDTQYF
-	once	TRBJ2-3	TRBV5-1	TGCGCCAGCAGCTTGGGGACAGAGGGGGATACGCAGTATTTT	CASSLGTEGDTQYF
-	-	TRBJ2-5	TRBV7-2	TGTGCCAGCAGCTTAGAAGGGGGAGAGACCCAGTACTTC	CASSLEGGETQYF
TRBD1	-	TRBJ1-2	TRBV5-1	TGCGCCAGCAGCATACAGACAGGGGGGGACTATGGCTACACCTTC	CASSIQTGGDYGYTF
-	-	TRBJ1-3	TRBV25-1	TGTGCCAGCAGTCGACAGAGCTCTGGAAACACCATATATTTT	CASSRQSSGNTIYF
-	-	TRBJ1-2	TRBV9	TGTGCCAGCAGCTCAAAGAGAGGCCTCGGGTATGGCTACACCTTC	CASSSKRGLGYGYTF
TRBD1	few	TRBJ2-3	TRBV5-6	TGTGCCAGCAGCTTGGACAGGGGGTTGACAGATACGCAGTATTTT	CASSLDRGLTDTQYF
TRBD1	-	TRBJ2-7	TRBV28	TGTGCCAGCACCAGACAGGGCCTCTTTTACGAGCAGTACTTC	CASTRQGLFYEQYF
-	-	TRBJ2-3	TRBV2	TGTGCCAGCAGTGGGGAAAACACAGATACGCAGTATTTT	CASSGENTDTQYF
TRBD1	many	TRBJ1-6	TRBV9	TGTGCCAGCAGCCTGAGAGGGACAGGGGCCTCACCCCTCCACTTT	CASSLRGTGASPLHF
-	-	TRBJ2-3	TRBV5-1	TGCGCCAGCAGCTTAGTAAACAGTTTCGCAGATACGCAGTATTTT	CASSLVNSFADTQYF
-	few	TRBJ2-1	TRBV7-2	TGTGCCAGCAGCTTAGCGCCCCACAATGAGCAGTTCTTC	CASSLAPHNEQFF
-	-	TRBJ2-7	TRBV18	TGTGCCAGCTCACCGACAACGCGGGTTTTCTACGAGCAGTACTTC	CASSPTTRVFYEQYF
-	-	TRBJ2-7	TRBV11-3	TGTGCCAGCAGCTTATATACCCCCGGCTACGAGCAGTACTTC	CASSLYTPGYEQYF
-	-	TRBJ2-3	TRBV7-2	TGTGCCAGCAGCGCCGCATCGGGGGCGCGAATAGATACGCAGTATTTT	CASSAASGARIDTQYF
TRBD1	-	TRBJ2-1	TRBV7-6	TGTGCCAGCAGCTTGGGACAGGGCGGGGAGCAGTTCTTC	CASSLGQGGEQFF